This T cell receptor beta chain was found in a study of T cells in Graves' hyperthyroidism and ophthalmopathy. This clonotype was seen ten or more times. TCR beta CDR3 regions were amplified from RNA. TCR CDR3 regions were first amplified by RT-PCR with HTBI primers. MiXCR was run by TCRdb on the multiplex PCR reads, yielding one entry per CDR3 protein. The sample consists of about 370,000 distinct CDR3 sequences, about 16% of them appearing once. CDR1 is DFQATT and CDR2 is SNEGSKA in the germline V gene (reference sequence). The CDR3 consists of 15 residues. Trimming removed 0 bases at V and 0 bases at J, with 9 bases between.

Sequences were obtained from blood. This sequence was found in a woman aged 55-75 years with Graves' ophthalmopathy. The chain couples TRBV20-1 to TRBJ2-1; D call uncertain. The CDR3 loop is CSAREVLSSYNEQFF. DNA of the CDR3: TGCAGTGCTAGAGAGGTTCTAAGCTCCTACAATGAGCAGTTCTTC.